This T cell receptor (beta chain) was profiled in a study of T cells after posttransplantation cyclophosphamide. From germline, CDR1 is LGHNA and CDR2 YSLEER. After removal of 3 bases from V and 3 bases from J, the junction contained 16 bases not matched to a gene. CDR3 length equals 19 residues. Assay: immunoSEQ multiplex PCR; the TCRdb copy retains only in-frame clones and omits some. The sample records about 19,000 clones, roughly 87% being singletons. Overall study findings and caveats: Recipient CMV seropositivity and CMV reactivation strongly tracked TRB clonality. TRB overlap between skin or GI tissue T cells and blood was limited. Donor CD8+ memory clones often dominated recipient blood repertoires at later times.

Concerning this clone itself: Its antigen is unidentified.

Cyclophosphamide on days +3 and +4 followed busulfan-fludarabine conditioning and a marrow graft. This rearrangement joins TRBV4-3 to TRBJ2-2; 7 bases match TRBD2. This receptor was obtained from a female patient aged 35 to 55 who received an allogeneic stem cell transplant from a related donor, was CMV-positive, and had no GVHD. The T cells may come from the graft donor. The sample was PBMCs, taken after allogeneic stem cell transplant with posttransplant cyclophosphamide. This CDR3 reads CASSHPNNPGSGDTGELFF. CDR3 in DNA: TGCGCCAGCAGCCACCCTAATAATCCGGGAAGCGGGGACACCGGGGAGCTGTTTTTT.